This T cell receptor (beta chain) was retrieved from a study of Ad26.COV2.S vaccination and SARS-CoV-2 variants. For the study at large: Sample donor was a member of the COV1001 Ad26.COV2.S trial arm.

With regard to this clone: The antigen is not known.

Treatment in this sample: about 20 received Ad26.COV2.S at low or high dose, single or two shots; five or six received placebo; per-sample allocation not given. Day 63 after the first injection of vaccine or placebo was the sampling time. Study-level points and caveats: Substantial breadth in spike-specific CD8+ and CD4+ T cell responses was reportedly seen after vaccination.

Germline V CDR1 and CDR2: SGHTS, YDEGEE. Trimming removed 1 base from V and 1 base from J, with 8 bases in between. The CDR3 runs 14 residues. Clones were read by immunoSEQ multiplex PCR, and TCRdb kept only the in-frame ones, dropping some. The table records fewer than 300,000 clones, approximately 89% of them present only once. The input for sequencing was peripheral blood, taken in a trial of Ad26.COV2.S vaccine versus placebo. The clonotype was recovered from a person between 18 and 60 years old who received the Ad26.COV2.S COVID-19 vaccine or a placebo. The chain uses TRBV5-8 and TRBJ2-5; no firm D call. The CDR3 is CASSLKQTQETQYF. In DNA, the CDR3 is TGTGCCAGCAGCTTGAAGCAGACCCAAGAGACCCAGTACTTC.